This T cell receptor beta chain appears in the sequencing data of a study of T cell responses to AZD1222 COVID-19 vaccine. Whole-study findings and limits: Close to half of spike-specific TCRs reportedly recognize unmutated variant regions.

Of note for this clone: Antigen unknown.

Sequenced by immunoSEQ multiplex PCR; TCRdb stores in-frame clones only, minus some. The sample comprises approximately 150,000 clones, 85% to 90% of which are singletons, and about 4.8% rests with the top ten. Germline CDR1 reads LNHDA; CDR2 reads SQIVND (reference sequence). V gave up 3 bases and J gave up 3 bases, with 12 bases separating them. CDR3 length equals 15 residues. The specimen was peripheral blood, collected 28 days after the second AZD1222 dose. This TCR was recovered from an adult who received the AZD1222 COVID-19 vaccine. The rearrangement uses TRBV19 and TRBJ1-5, with D possibly matching TRBD1 (6 bases). CDR3 residues: CASSMIGGTNQPQHF. CDR3 DNA: TGTGCCAGTAGTATGATTGGGGGCACCAATCAGCCCCAGCATTTT.